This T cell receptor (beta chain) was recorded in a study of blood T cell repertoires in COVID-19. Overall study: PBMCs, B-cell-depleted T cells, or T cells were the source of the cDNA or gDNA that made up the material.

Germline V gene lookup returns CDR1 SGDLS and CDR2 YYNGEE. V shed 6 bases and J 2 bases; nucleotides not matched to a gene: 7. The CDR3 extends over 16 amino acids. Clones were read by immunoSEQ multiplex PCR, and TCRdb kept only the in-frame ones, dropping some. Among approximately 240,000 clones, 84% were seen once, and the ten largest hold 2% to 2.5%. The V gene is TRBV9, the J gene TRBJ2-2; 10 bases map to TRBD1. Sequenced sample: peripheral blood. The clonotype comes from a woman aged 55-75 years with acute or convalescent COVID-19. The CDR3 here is CASTSGDRGNTGELFF. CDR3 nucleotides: TGTGCCAGCACCTCCGGGGACAGGGGAAACACCGGGGAGCTGTTTTTT.